This T cell receptor beta chain was captured in a study of blood T cell repertoires in COVID-19. Original data processing: Amplified reference gene primers provided the basis for estimating nucleated cell counts. Sequenced by immunoSEQ multiplex PCR; TCRdb stores in-frame clones only, minus some. The DNA gave D and trimming, while V, J and clone size come from that table. The sample contains 400,000 to 500,000 clones, approximately 87% of which appear only once. The CDR3 has 14 amino acids. Trimming took 4 bases from V and 3 from J; bases not matched to a gene: 6. The germline gives CDR1 KGHSH, CDR2 LQKENI.

Sequenced material: PBMCs or T cells enriched from blood (not recorded which). This TCR derives from a woman aged 40 to 50 who had recovered from COVID-19. The rearrangement joins TRBV18 to TRBJ2-7, with 7 positions matching TRBD1. CDR3 loop: CASSLGQRYYEQYF. CDR3 DNA sequence: TGTGCCAGCTCACTGGGACAGAGATACTACGAGCAGTACTTC.